Below, 12 T cell receptor beta chains from the same sample are listed, as sequenced in a study of cytomegalovirus exposure and HLA in healthy donors. Here immunoSEQ multiplex PCR was the method, and the copy in TCRdb shows in-frame clones only, minus some. The profile shows around 160,000 clones, 84% of them singletons. The sequencing input was PBMCs. Receptor source: a man in his thirties or forties in good health and CMV-seropositive.

This sequence joins TRBV6-1 and TRBJ1-6; no clear D gene. Looked up from germline, CDR1 is MNHNS and CDR2 is SASEGT. The CDR3 covers 14 residues. V lost 1 base and J lost 5, with 6 bases in between. The CDR3 DNA is TGTGCCAGCAGTGAAGGCAGTGATAATTCACCCCTCCACTTT. Amino acid sequence: CASSEGSDNSPLHF.

The chain joins TRBV30 to TRBJ2-3; D is ambiguous. The germline V and J ends were trimmed by 3 bases and 0 bases, with 4 bases remaining between them. CDR1 and CDR2 from the germline V gene are GTSNPN and SVGIG (reference sequence). The CDR3 contains 12 residues. The CDR3 loop reads CAWSSSTDTQYF. The CDR3 DNA sequence: TGTGCCTGGAGCTCTAGCACAGATACGCAGTATTTT.

Details on this clone: At one end, the junction sequence differs from germline, possibly due to a read error. The rearrangement uses TRBV7-7 and TRBJ2-5; 15 bases fit TRBD2. CDR1 is SSHAT and CDR2 is FNYEAQ in the germline V gene (reference sequence). The CDR3 length is 17 residues. The CDR3: CASSPGLAGGPGETQYF. For the CDR3, the DNA is TGTGCTAGCAGCCCCGGACTAGCGGGAGGGCCAGGGGAGACCCAGTACTTC.

The chain employs TRBV2 and TRBJ1-2; the D is unclear. Trimming pared 8 bases from V and 0 bases from J, leaving 16 bases between. The germline V gene encodes CDR1 SNHLY and CDR2 FYNNEI. This CDR3 is built from 15 residues. The CDR3 DNA is TGTGCCAGCGATTCCAGACAAGATACTAACTATGGCTACACCTTC. Protein: CASDSRQDTNYGYTF.

The chain carries TRBV27 and TRBJ1-1; the D gene is possibly TRBD1 (6 bases). The V end was cut by 3 bases, the J end by 1 base, with 21 bases between. Germline V gene lookup returns CDR1 MNHEY and CDR2 SMNVEV (reference sequence). The CDR3 contains 18 residues. The CDR3 sequence is CASSFPPRQGRRNTEAFF. CDR3 DNA sequence: TGTGCCAGCAGTTTCCCTCCCCGGCAGGGGAGAAGGAACACTGAAGCTTTCTTT.

The genes are TRBV19 and TRBJ2-3, with TRBD1 matching over 7 bases. The CDR3 extends over 14 amino acids. CDR1 is LNHDA and CDR2 is SQIVND in the germline V gene (reference sequence). J was trimmed by 1 base and V by 4 bases; bases with no gene match: 2. Here the CDR3 DNA reads TGTGCCAGTAGTAGGGACAGTGGCACAGATACGCAGTATTTT. Amino acid sequence: CASSRDSGTDTQYF.

In this sample, this clone turned up a few times. This chain connects TRBV7-3 to TRBJ1-1, with D possibly TRBD1 on 5 matching bases. The germline V gene has CDR1 SGHTA and CDR2 FQGTGA. V lost 3 bases and J lost 1, with 6 bases in between. This CDR3 comprises 13 residues. The CDR3: CASSFTGNTEAFF. CDR3 bases: TGTGCCAGCAGCTTCACAGGGAACACTGAAGCTTTCTTT.

The CDR3 DNA reads TGTGCCAGCAGCTCACACAGTAGCAATCAGCCCCAGCATTTT. Translated, it gives CASSSHSSNQPQHF. The chain has TRBV7-9 and TRBJ1-5; D not certain. The length of the CDR3 is 14 residues. Germline V gene sequence: CDR1 SEHNR, CDR2 FQNEAQ (reference sequence). Trimming cost V 4 bases and J 0 bases, with 7 bases left between them. Supplemented by reference TRBV7-9 and TRBJ1-5, the full variable domain reads DTGVSQNPRHKITKRGQNVTFRCDPISEHNRLYWYRQTLGQGPEFLTYFQNEAQLEKSRLLSDRFSAERPKGSFSTLEIQRTEQGDSAMYLCASSSHSSNQPQHFGDGTRLSIL.

This clone was detected once. This rearrangement joins TRBV4-1 to TRBJ2-7; 7 positions agree with TRBD2. The junction had 4 bases not matched to a gene; V was cut back by 2 bases and J by 3 bases. Germline V gives CDR1 MGHRA, CDR2 YSYEKL. This CDR3 has 14 residues. The CDR3 coding sequence is TGCGCCAGCAGCCAAAGCGGGGCAGACTACGAGCAGTACTTC. Protein sequence: CASSQSGADYEQYF.

The genes are TRBV28 and TRBJ1-2; 7 bases match TRBD1. V dropped 1 base and J dropped 7; count of bases not matched to a gene: 6. Germline lookup yields CDR1 MDHEN and CDR2 SYDVKM. This CDR3 spans 14 amino acids. The CDR3 DNA reads as TGTGCCAGCAGTTTATTAGACAGGGACTCTGGCTACACCTTC. As protein: CASSLLDRDSGYTF.

The chain uses TRBV28 and TRBJ2-7, with D uncertain. The germline V and J ends were trimmed by 2 bases and 7 bases, with 6 bases remaining between them. The CDR3 extends over 11 amino acids. Germline V lookup: CDR1 MDHEN, CDR2 SYDVKM. The CDR3 is CASSLGAEQYF. CDR3 sequence (DNA): TGTGCCAGCAGTTTAGGAGCGGAGCAGTACTTC.

This clone has only a few counts. The chain employs TRBV14 and TRBJ1-1, with TRBD1 matching 7 bases. The CDR3 loop spans 15 amino acids. V shed 5 bases, J shed 4 bases, and the junction held 10 bases outside the gene matches. The germline V gene encodes CDR1 SGHDN and CDR2 FVKESK. CDR3 DNA: TGTGCCAGCAGCGTGACAGGGTCAGGCTCCACTGAAGCTTTCTTT. It is translated as CASSVTGSGSTEAFF.